This T cell receptor (beta chain) was obtained from a study of cytomegalovirus exposure and HLA in healthy donors. Germline lookup yields CDR1 GTSNPN and CDR2 SVGIG (reference sequence). After removal of 6 bases from V and 4 bases from J, the junction contained 5 bases not matched to a gene. The CDR3 spans 13 residues. Study observations and caveats: First-cohort TCR clusters tended to co-occur in the roughly 120 validation repertoires, a later analysis found.

A word on this clone: The antigen remains undetermined.

Measured with immunoSEQ multiplex PCR; TCRdb has only the in-frame clones, and not every one. Of nearly 200,000 clones in the sample, roughly 82% were seen once. Sequenced sample: PBMCs. The sequence was collected from a woman in her thirties in good health and CMV-seropositive. This sequence joins TRBV30 and TRBJ2-7; 11 positions match TRBD1. In DNA form, the CDR3 reads TGTGCCTGTACCCGGGACAGGGGGTACGAGCAGTACTTC. Its protein is CACTRDRGYEQYF.